A selection of T cell receptor beta chains follows, all from one sample in a study of CD8 T cells in Susac syndrome. TCRdb used MiXCR to reprocess the immunoSEQ multiplex PCR reads, holding one entry per CDR3 protein. The sample holds 300,000 or so distinct CDR3 sequences, approximately 90% seen once. Sequencing used CD4+ T cells from PBMCs. These receptors originate from a human donor with multiple sclerosis. The CDR3 runs from the conserved cysteine through the conserved F or W. The D gene is left open where the match is weak. For some rows the clone size is stated as once, few or many, or as a class when expanded; others skip it.

clone_size d_call j_call v_call cdr3_nt cdr3_aa
NA NA TRBJ2-7 TRBV30 TGTGCCTGGAGCCGACTGAGCCCTTACGAGCAGTACTTC CAWSRLSPYEQYF
NA NA TRBJ2-1 TRBV5-6 TGTGCCAGCAGAAAGGGGGGCACACGAGGCAATGAGCAGTTCTTC CASRKGGTRGNEQFF
NA NA TRBJ2-5 TRBV12-3/TRBV12-4 TGTGCCAGCAGTTTAAAGGGGCAAGAGACCCAGTACTTC CASSLKGQETQYF
NA NA TRBJ2-7 TRBV29-1 TGCAGCGTCGTAGGGCCCTACGAGCAGTACTTC CSVVGPYEQYF
NA NA TRBJ1-3 TRBV7-9 TGTGCCAGCAACCCGACAGGACTCTCTGGAAACACCATATATTTT CASNPTGLSGNTIYF
once NA TRBJ2-3 TRBV29-1 TGCAGCGCCTCGCGGTCCCGAAGCACAGATACGCAGTATTTT CSASRSRSTDTQYF
NA TRBD2 TRBJ2-5 TRBV19 TGTGCCAGTAGTACAAGACTAGCGGGGTGGGTGGAGACCCAGTACTTC CASSTRLAGWVETQYF
NA NA TRBJ1-1 TRBV6-5 TGTGCCAGCAGTTACAGGTCGAAAGCTTTCTTT CASSYRSKAFF
NA NA TRBJ1-2 TRBV18 TGTGCCAGCTCACCAACCAATAGAGCAGCTAACTATGGCTACACCTTC CASSPTNRAANYGYTF
NA NA TRBJ2-7 TRBV19 TGTGCCAGTAGTATAGGAGGGCGACAGAACCACTACGAGCAGTACTTC CASSIGGRQNHYEQYF
NA TRBD2 TRBJ2-1 TRBV29-1 TGCAGCGTCGGCGGGACTAGCGGGAGCCCTCAGGTCAATGAGCAGTTCTTC CSVGGTSGSPQVNEQFF
NA TRBD2 TRBJ2-4 TRBV5-1 TGCGCCAGCAGCCCGGGACTAGCGGTAGTACTAGCCAAAAACATTCAGTACTTC CASSPGLAVVLAKNIQYF
NA NA TRBJ2-1 TRBV7-2 TGTGCCAGCAGCTTAGAGGCGGTTAGGGGGAGGAATGAGCAGTTCTTC CASSLEAVRGRNEQFF
few TRBD1 TRBJ2-7 TRBV4-1 TGCGCCAGCAGCCACTCTATTAACAGGGGCGAGCAGTACTTC CASSHSINRGEQYF
NA TRBD1 TRBJ2-5 TRBV30 TGTGCCTGGAGTGTAACCGGACAGGTCCAAGAGACCCAGTACTTC CAWSVTGQVQETQYF
NA NA TRBJ2-7 TRBV3-1 TGTGCCAGCAGCCAAGCAGGGGCCTACGAGCAGTACTTC CASSQAGAYEQYF
NA TRBD2 TRBJ2-6 TRBV20-1 TGCAGTGCTTGGGGACTAGCGGGAGCTGGGGCCAACGTCCTGACTTTC CSAWGLAGAGANVLTF
NA TRBD1 TRBJ2-3 TRBV11-3 TGTGCCAGCAACCGGGGACAGGGGACAGATACGCAGTATTTT CASNRGQGTDTQYF
NA NA TRBJ2-7 TRBV6-1 TGTGCCAGCAAGGAGGGAGGAGAACCCTACGAGCAGTACTTC CASKEGGEPYEQYF
NA NA TRBJ2-7 TRBV20-1 TGCAGTGCCCGCCCCTTCCAGGTGCCCTACGAGCAGTACTTC CSARPFQVPYEQYF
NA NA TRBJ2-4 TRBV11-3 TGTGCCAGCAGCTTCCTTACAGGGGAGGTAAACATTCAGTACTTC CASSFLTGEVNIQYF
NA NA TRBJ1-2 TRBV5-4 TGTGCCAGCAGCTTGCGTCCAGGAGGGAACTATGGCTACACCTTC CASSLRPGGNYGYTF
NA TRBD2 TRBJ2-1 TRBV12-3/TRBV12-4 TGTGCCAGCAGTTTAGGGACTAGCGGGGCCGGGAGTGAGTTCTTC CASSLGTSGAGSEFF
NA NA TRBJ1-1 TRBV4-2 TGTGCCAGCAGCCTGCGGACAGCATACTTCTTGGGCACTGAAGCTTTCTTT CASSLRTAYFLGTEAFF
NA NA TRBJ2-2 TRBV7-2 TGTGCCAGCAGCCAGGGTGTAAACACCGGGGAGCTGTTTTTT CASSQGVNTGELFF
NA NA TRBJ2-5 TRBV5-1 TGCGCCAGCAGCTTGGGTGGCGTGGGCGTCCAAGAGACCCAGTACTTC CASSLGGVGVQETQYF
NA TRBD1 TRBJ2-5 TRBV7-9 TGTGCCAGCAGCTTAGGGATCAAAAGGGACAGCCCAATAGAGACCCAGTACTTC CASSLGIKRDSPIETQYF
NA NA TRBJ2-7 TRBV7-3 TGTGCCAGCAGCTCTCAGGGTTCCTACGAGCAGTACTTC CASSSQGSYEQYF
NA NA TRBJ2-4 TRBV20-1 TGCAGTGCCGCGGACCACCGGAAACTAGCCAAAAACATTCAGTACTTC CSAADHRKLAKNIQYF
NA NA TRBJ1-1 TRBV5-4 TGTGCCAGCAGCCGAACAGGGAGGCACACTGAAGCTTTCTTT CASSRTGRHTEAFF